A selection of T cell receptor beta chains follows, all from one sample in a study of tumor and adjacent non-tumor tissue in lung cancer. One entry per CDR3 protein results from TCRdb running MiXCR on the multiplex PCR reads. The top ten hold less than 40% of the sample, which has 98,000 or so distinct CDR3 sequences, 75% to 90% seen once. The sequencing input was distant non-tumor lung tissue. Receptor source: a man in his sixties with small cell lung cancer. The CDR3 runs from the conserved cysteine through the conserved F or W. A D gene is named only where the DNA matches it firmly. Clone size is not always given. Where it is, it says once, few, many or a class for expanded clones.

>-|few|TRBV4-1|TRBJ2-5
CASSQGSGGGETQYF
TGCGCCAGCAGCCAAGGATCGGGTGGCGGAGAGACCCAGTACTTC
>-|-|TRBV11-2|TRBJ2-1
CAGSLDRLARVKHFF
TGTGCCGGCAGCTTAGACCGTCTAGCGCGAGTGAAGCACTTCTTC
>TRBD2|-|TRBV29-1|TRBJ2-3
CSVVILAGGTDTQYF
TGCAGCGTTGTAATTCTAGCGGGAGGGACAGATACGCAGTATTTT
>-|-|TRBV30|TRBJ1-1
CAWSDPGGYTGTFF
TGTGCCTGGAGTGACCCGGGCGGTTACACTGGAACTTTCTTT
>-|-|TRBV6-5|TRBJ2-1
CVRSYRAQAVYNEQFF
TGTGTCAGAAGTTACAGGGCACAAGCGGTTTACAATGAGCAGTTCTTC
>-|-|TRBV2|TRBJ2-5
CASSAWSWETQYF
TGTGCCAGCAGTGCGTGGTCCTGGGAGACCCAGTACTTC
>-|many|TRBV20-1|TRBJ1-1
CSASRDGGNTEAFF
TGCAGTGCTAGTAGGGATGGGGGAAACACTGAAGCTTTCTTT
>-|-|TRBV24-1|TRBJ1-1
CATSWIKKDTEAFF
TGTGCCACCAGTTGGATAAAAAAGGACACTGAAGCTTTCTTT
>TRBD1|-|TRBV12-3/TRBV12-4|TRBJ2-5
CASNFMDREETQYF
TGTGCCAGCAATTTTATGGACAGGGAAGAAACCCAGTACTTC
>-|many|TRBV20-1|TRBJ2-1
CSAPGLATGGLYNEQFF
TGCAGTGCCCCGGGACTAGCGACAGGGGGGCTCTACAATGAGCAGTTCTTC
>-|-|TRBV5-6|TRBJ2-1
CPSGFDRINEQFF
TGTCCCAGCGGCTTTGACAGAATCAATGAGCAGTTCTTC
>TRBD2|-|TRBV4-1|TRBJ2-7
CASSLTRRGNEQYF
TGCGCCAGCAGCCTGACACGGCGGGGGAACGAGCAGTACTTC
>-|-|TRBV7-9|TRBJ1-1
CASNGLVGTEAFF
TGTGCCAGCAACGGACTTGTAGGAACTGAAGCTTTCTTT
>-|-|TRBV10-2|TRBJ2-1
CARCETGQGGQFF
TGCGCCAGATGCGAGACTGGCCAGGGTGGTCAGTTCTTC
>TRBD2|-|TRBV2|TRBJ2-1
CASTAWTSGSADNEQLF
TGTGCCAGCACCGCTTGGACTAGCGGGAGTGCGGACAATGAGCAGTTGTTC
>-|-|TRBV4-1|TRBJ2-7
CASSQAMRGADSYEQYF
TGTGCCAGCAGCCAAGCCATGAGGGGGGCGGACTCCTACGAGCAGTACTTC
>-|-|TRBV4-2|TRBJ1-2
CASNQSLPGLLSNTF
TGTGCCAGCAACCAATCCCTCCCCGGACTCCTCTCCAATACCTTC
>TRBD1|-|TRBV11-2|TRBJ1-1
CASSLKGQWEAFF
TGTGCCAGCAGCTTAAAGGGACAGTGGGAAGCTTTCTTT
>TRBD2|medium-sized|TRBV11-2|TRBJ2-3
CASSLEAGVHTQYF
TGTGCCAGCAGCTTAGAAGCGGGGGTACATACGCAGTATTTT
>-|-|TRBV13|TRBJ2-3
CASSLGLVSRSYTQYF
TGTGCCAGCAGCTTAGGCCTGGTTAGCCGGAGCTATACGCAGTATTTT
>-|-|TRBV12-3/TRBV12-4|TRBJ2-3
CASNPWKTRAGWGTDTQYF
TGTGCCAGCAACCCCTGGAAGACTAGGGCTGGATGGGGTACAGATACGCAGTATTTT
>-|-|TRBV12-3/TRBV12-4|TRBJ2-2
CASSLSHGSTGELFF
TGTGCCAGCAGTTTATCACACGGAAGCACCGGGGAGCTGTTTTTT
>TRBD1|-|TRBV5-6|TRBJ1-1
CAGSLAPGTANTEAYF
TGTGCCGGCAGCTTGGCCCCCGGGACAGCGAACACTGAAGCTTACTTT
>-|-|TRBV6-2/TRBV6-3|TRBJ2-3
CASSYSNHGWAEDTQYF
TGTGCCAGCAGTTACTCGAACCACGGGTGGGCCGAGGATACGCAGTATTTT
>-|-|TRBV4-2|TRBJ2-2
CASSQGLRASTGELFF
TGTGCCAGCAGTCAAGGTCTCAGGGCGAGCACCGGGGAGCTGTTTTTT
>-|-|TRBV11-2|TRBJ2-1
CASSLVTAHSSYNDQFF
TGTGCCAGCAGCTTAGTGACAGCCCATAGCTCCTATAATGATCAGTTCTTC
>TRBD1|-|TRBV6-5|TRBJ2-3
CVSSYRAGGADTQYF
TGTGTCAGCAGTTACCGGGCAGGGGGTGCAGATACACAGTATTTT
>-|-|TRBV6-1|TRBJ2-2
CASSRSMGPRNTGELFF
TGTGCCAGCAGCCGATCGATGGGGCCTCGTAACACCGGGGAGCTGTTTTTT
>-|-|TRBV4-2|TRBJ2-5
CASSQGSSQETQYF
TGTGCTAGCAGCCAGGGGAGCAGTCAAGAGACTCAGTACTTC
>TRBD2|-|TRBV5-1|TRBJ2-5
CTSSGRSQETQYF
TGCACCAGTAGCGGGAGGAGCCAAGAGACCCAGTACTTC
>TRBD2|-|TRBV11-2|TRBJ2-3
CASSLLVGGPDTQYF
TGTGCCAGCAGTTTATTAGTGGGAGGGCCAGATACGCAGTATTTT
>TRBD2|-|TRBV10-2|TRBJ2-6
CASSESGASGTRSGANVLTF
TGCGCCAGCAGTGAGTCGGGTGCTAGCGGTACGCGCTCTGGGGCCAACGTCCTGACTTTC
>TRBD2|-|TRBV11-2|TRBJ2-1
CTKSPLAGASYNEQFF
TGTACCAAGAGCCCCCTAGCGGGAGCCTCCTACAATGAGCAGTTCTTC
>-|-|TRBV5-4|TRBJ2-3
CTSSLRSGEDTHYF
TGTACCAGCAGCTTGAGATCAGGAGAGGATACGCACTATTTT
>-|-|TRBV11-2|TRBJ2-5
CASNRDRRETEHF
TGTGCCAGCAACCGGGACCGTCGAGAGACCGAGCACTTC
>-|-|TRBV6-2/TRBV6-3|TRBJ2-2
CASSLAPSSNTVELFF
TGTGCCAGCAGTTTAGCTCCTAGCTCGAACACCGTGGAGCTGTTTTTC
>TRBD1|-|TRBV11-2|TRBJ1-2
CASYDRDNYGYTF
TGTGCAAGCTACGACAGGGATAACTATGGCTACACCTTC
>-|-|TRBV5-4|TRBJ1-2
CASRLEPSNYGYTF
TGTGCCAGCAGATTGGAGCCATCTAACTATGGCTACACCTTC